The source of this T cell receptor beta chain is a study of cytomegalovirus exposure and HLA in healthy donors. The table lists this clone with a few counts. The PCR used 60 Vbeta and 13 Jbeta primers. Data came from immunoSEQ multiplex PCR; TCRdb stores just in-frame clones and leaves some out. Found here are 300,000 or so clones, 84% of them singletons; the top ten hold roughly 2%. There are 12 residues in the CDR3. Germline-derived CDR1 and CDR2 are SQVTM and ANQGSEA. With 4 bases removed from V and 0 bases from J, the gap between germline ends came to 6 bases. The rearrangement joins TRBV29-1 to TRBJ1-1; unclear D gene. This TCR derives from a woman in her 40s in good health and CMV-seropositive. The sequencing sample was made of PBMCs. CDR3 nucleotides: TGCAGCGTTGGTCGGGTGAACACTGAAGCTTTCTTT. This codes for CSVGRVNTEAFF.